The rows below give T cell receptor beta chains drawn from one sample of a study of cytomegalovirus exposure and HLA in healthy donors. Clones were sequenced by immunoSEQ multiplex PCR, and TCRdb holds only the in-frame ones, with some missing. The sample consists of fewer than 150,000 clones, roughly three quarters of them appearing once. Sequencing used PBMCs. These receptors were obtained from a male donor in good health and CMV-seronegative. CDR3s include the opening cysteine and the closing phenylalanine or tryptophan. D genes are given only for firm matches. The size of a clone is reported for some rows only, either as once, few or many, or as a class for expanded clones.

abundance: few; v_gene: TRBV7-2; d_gene: NA; j_gene: TRBJ1-2; CDR3aa: CASSPRQNYGYTF; CDR3nt: TGTGCCAGCAGCCCCCGACAGAACTATGGCTACACCTTC
abundance: NA; v_gene: TRBV7-2; d_gene: TRBD2; j_gene: TRBJ2-5; CDR3aa: CASSSRGGRGETQYF; CDR3nt: TGTGCCAGCAGCTCCCGCGGGGGGAGAGGAGAGACCCAGTACTTC
abundance: few; v_gene: TRBV6-6; d_gene: NA; j_gene: TRBJ1-1; CDR3aa: CASSYGGTEAFF; CDR3nt: TGTGCCAGCAGTTACGGGGGGACTGAAGCTTTCTTT
abundance: NA; v_gene: TRBV19; d_gene: NA; j_gene: TRBJ2-5; CDR3aa: CASSTTERHLEETQYF; CDR3nt: TGTGCCAGTAGCACGACAGAACGTCACTTGGAAGAGACCCAGTACTTC
abundance: NA; v_gene: TRBV6-1; d_gene: TRBD1; j_gene: TRBJ1-2; CDR3aa: CASSSGQVYGYTF; CDR3nt: TGTGCCAGCAGTTCGGGACAGGTCTATGGCTACACCTTC
abundance: NA; v_gene: TRBV7-2; d_gene: NA; j_gene: TRBJ1-1; CDR3aa: CASSLVLGGGGEAFF; CDR3nt: TGTGCCAGCAGCTTAGTATTAGGGGGAGGGGGTGAAGCTTTCTTT
abundance: NA; v_gene: TRBV28; d_gene: NA; j_gene: TRBJ1-1; CDR3aa: CASSQLNTEAFF; CDR3nt: TGTGCCAGCAGCCAATTGAACACTGAAGCTTTCTTT
abundance: NA; v_gene: TRBV28; d_gene: TRBD1; j_gene: TRBJ1-1; CDR3aa: CASSPADRRWDTEAFF; CDR3nt: TGTGCCAGCAGTCCAGCGGACAGGCGGTGGGACACTGAAGCTTTCTTT
abundance: NA; v_gene: TRBV6-7; d_gene: TRBD1; j_gene: TRBJ2-2; CDR3aa: CASSQSGTGRGRTGELFF; CDR3nt: TGTGCCAGCAGCCAATCCGGGACAGGCCGGGGGAGAACCGGGGAGCTGTTTTTT
abundance: NA; v_gene: TRBV7-9; d_gene: NA; j_gene: TRBJ2-5; CDR3aa: CATSNRATQETQYF; CDR3nt: TGTGCCACCTCCAACCGAGCCACCCAAGAGACCCAGTACTTC
abundance: few; v_gene: TRBV25-1; d_gene: TRBD1; j_gene: TRBJ2-7; CDR3aa: CASSHRGLLYEQYF; CDR3nt: TGTGCCAGCAGTCACAGGGGGCTGCTATATGAGCAGTACTTC
abundance: NA; v_gene: TRBV11-2; d_gene: NA; j_gene: TRBJ2-7; CDR3aa: CASSSNSYEQYF; CDR3nt: TGTGCCAGCAGCTCCAACTCCTACGAGCAGTACTTC
abundance: NA; v_gene: TRBV6-6; d_gene: NA; j_gene: TRBJ1-5; CDR3aa: CASSYINAGQPQHF; CDR3nt: TGTGCCAGCAGTTACATCAACGCGGGGCAGCCCCAGCATTTT
abundance: NA; v_gene: TRBV5-1; d_gene: NA; j_gene: TRBJ2-7; CDR3aa: CASSVAGLTYEQYF; CDR3nt: TGCGCCAGCAGCGTGGCAGGGTTGACCTACGAGCAGTACTTC
abundance: NA; v_gene: TRBV7-2; d_gene: NA; j_gene: TRBJ1-1; CDR3aa: CASSFNRVDEAFF; CDR3nt: TGTGCCAGCAGCTTCAACAGGGTGGATGAAGCTTTCTTT
abundance: NA; v_gene: TRBV7-2; d_gene: TRBD2; j_gene: TRBJ2-1; CDR3aa: CASSQGTSGAEQFF; CDR3nt: TGTGCCAGCAGCCAAGGGACTAGCGGGGCCGAGCAGTTCTTC
abundance: NA; v_gene: TRBV28; d_gene: TRBD2; j_gene: TRBJ2-7; CDR3aa: CASSLPGGSEQYF; CDR3nt: TGTGCCAGCAGTTTGCCGGGGGGGAGCGAGCAGTACTTC
abundance: NA; v_gene: TRBV6-6; d_gene: TRBD1; j_gene: TRBJ2-7; CDR3aa: CASRETGGEQYF; CDR3nt: TGTGCCAGCAGGGAAACAGGGGGCGAGCAGTACTTC
abundance: NA; v_gene: TRBV5-6; d_gene: NA; j_gene: TRBJ2-7; CDR3aa: CASSSGMKDEQYF; CDR3nt: TGTGCCAGCAGCTCAGGGATGAAGGACGAGCAGTACTTC
abundance: NA; v_gene: TRBV18; d_gene: NA; j_gene: TRBJ2-5; CDR3aa: CASSAKPIQETQYF; CDR3nt: TGTGCCAGCTCAGCGAAACCGATACAGGAGACCCAGTACTTC
abundance: NA; v_gene: TRBV5-1; d_gene: TRBD2; j_gene: TRBJ2-1; CDR3aa: CASMLTSGDSGEQFF; CDR3nt: TGCGCCAGCATGCTGACTAGCGGGGACTCTGGTGAGCAGTTCTTC
abundance: NA; v_gene: TRBV29-1; d_gene: NA; j_gene: TRBJ2-3; CDR3aa: CSVGAGTDTQYF; CDR3nt: TGCAGCGTTGGGGCCGGTACAGATACGCAGTATTTT
abundance: NA; v_gene: TRBV4-2; d_gene: NA; j_gene: TRBJ2-4; CDR3aa: CASSPPPDKAKNIQYF; CDR3nt: TGTGCCAGCAGCCCCCCCCCGGACAAGGCCAAAAACATTCAGTACTTC
abundance: NA; v_gene: TRBV5-1; d_gene: TRBD1; j_gene: TRBJ2-7; CDR3aa: CASSWDSSTYEQYF; CDR3nt: TGCGCCAGCAGCTGGGACAGCTCGACCTACGAGCAGTACTTC
abundance: few; v_gene: TRBV9; d_gene: NA; j_gene: TRBJ2-6; CDR3aa: CASSVRINSSGANVLTF; CDR3nt: TGTGCCAGCAGCGTAAGAATTAACAGCTCTGGGGCCAACGTCCTGACTTTC
abundance: once; v_gene: TRBV6-1; d_gene: NA; j_gene: TRBJ1-1; CDR3aa: CASNEGHTEAFF; CDR3nt: TGTGCCAGCAACGAGGGTCACACTGAAGCTTTCTTT
abundance: NA; v_gene: TRBV15; d_gene: TRBD2; j_gene: TRBJ2-4; CDR3aa: CATSRERGPSGGHRNIQYF; CDR3nt: TGTGCCACCAGCAGAGAGAGGGGGCCTAGCGGGGGCCACCGAAACATCCAGTACTTC
abundance: once; v_gene: TRBV9; d_gene: NA; j_gene: TRBJ2-7; CDR3aa: CASSPQGTYEQYF; CDR3nt: TGTGCCAGCAGTCCGCAGGGTACCTACGAGCAGTACTTC
abundance: NA; v_gene: TRBV7-2; d_gene: NA; j_gene: TRBJ1-1; CDR3aa: CASSSFPAGNTEAFF; CDR3nt: TGTGCCAGCAGCTCCTTCCCCGCAGGGAACACTGAAGCTTTCTTT
abundance: NA; v_gene: TRBV30; d_gene: NA; j_gene: TRBJ2-7; CDR3aa: CAWSLFTGSIGEQYF; CDR3nt: TGTGCCTGGAGTCTTTTCACAGGGTCCATTGGCGAGCAGTACTTC
abundance: few; v_gene: TRBV29-1; d_gene: NA; j_gene: TRBJ2-2; CDR3aa: CSVEAQASSNTGELFF; CDR3nt: TGCAGCGTTGAGGCACAGGCCTCCTCGAACACCGGGGAGCTGTTTTTT
abundance: NA; v_gene: TRBV7-2; d_gene: TRBD2; j_gene: TRBJ2-3; CDR3aa: CASSFAGGALDTQYF; CDR3nt: TGTGCCAGCAGCTTTGCGGGGGGGGCCTTGGATACGCAGTATTTT